This T cell receptor beta chain was captured by sequencing in a study of blood T cell repertoires in COVID-19. Some clones are missing from TCRdb's copy, which holds only in-frame ones; the method was immunoSEQ multiplex PCR. The sample has more than 400,000 clones; approximately 85% are singletons. What was sequenced was peripheral blood. The clonotype originates from a human donor in a cohort sampled during active COVID-19.

In nucleotides, the CDR3 is TGTGCCAGCAGTCCGACAGGGGCCACCTCTGGGGCCAACGTCCTGACTTTC. This sequence encodes CASSPTGATSGANVLTF. V usage is TRBV7-9 and J usage is TRBJ2-6, with 8 bases lining up with TRBD1. CDR1 is SEHNR and CDR2 is FQNEAQ in the germline V gene (reference sequence). J gave up 0 bases and V 6 bases, and 7 bases lay outside the gene matches. This CDR3 spans 17 amino acids.